These T cell receptor beta chains were read from a single sample in a study of T cells in Graves' hyperthyroidism and ophthalmopathy. TCRdb processed the multiplex PCR reads anew with MiXCR; each CDR3 protein has one entry. Among under 200,000 distinct CDR3 sequences listed, 9.4% were seen once. What was sequenced was blood. The source is a woman younger than 35 with Graves' hyperthyroidism that later progressed to Graves' ophthalmopathy. Both conserved end residues are part of each CDR3. Each record gives: clone size, V gene, D gene, J gene, CDR3 protein, CDR3 DNA. The D gene is left open where the match is weak. Rows give clone size only sometimes, using once, few, many, or a class for an expanded clone.

clone size: many; V gene: TRBV3-1; D gene: NA; J gene: TRBJ1-3; CDR3 protein: CASSQDVEGISGNTIYF; CDR3 DNA: TGTGCCAGCAGCCAAGATGTAGAAGGAATCTCTGGAAACACCATATATTTT
clone size: few; V gene: TRBV5-1; D gene: NA; J gene: TRBJ1-6; CDR3 protein: CASSLVPGSYNSPLHF; CDR3 DNA: TGCGCCAGCAGCTTGGTCCCGGGCTCCTATAATTCACCCCTCCACTTT
clone size: few; V gene: TRBV20-1; D gene: NA; J gene: TRBJ1-1; CDR3 protein: CSARDLITEAFF; CDR3 DNA: TGCAGTGCTAGAGATCTCATCACTGAAGCTTTCTTT
clone size: few; V gene: TRBV5-1; D gene: TRBD2; J gene: TRBJ2-5; CDR3 protein: CASSLVREAETQYF; CDR3 DNA: TGCGCCAGCAGCTTGGTCCGGGAGGCGGAGACCCAGTACTTC
clone size: few; V gene: TRBV5-8; D gene: NA; J gene: TRBJ1-1; CDR3 protein: CASSAWGLANTEAFF; CDR3 DNA: TGTGCCAGCAGCGCGTGGGGACTTGCGAACACTGAAGCTTTCTTT
clone size: few; V gene: TRBV4-2; D gene: NA; J gene: TRBJ2-2; CDR3 protein: CASSQGRILTGELFF; CDR3 DNA: TGTGCCAGCAGCCAAGGCCGTATCTTGACCGGGGAGCTGTTTTTT
clone size: many; V gene: TRBV18; D gene: NA; J gene: TRBJ1-5; CDR3 protein: CASSPAGNQPQHF; CDR3 DNA: TGTGCCAGCTCACCAGCGGGCAATCAGCCCCAGCATTTT
clone size: NA; V gene: TRBV27; D gene: TRBD1; J gene: TRBJ2-3; CDR3 protein: CASSFLTGTGNADTQYF; CDR3 DNA: TGTGCCAGCAGTTTTTTGACGGGGACAGGGAACGCAGATACGCAGTATTTT
clone size: many; V gene: TRBV30; D gene: NA; J gene: TRBJ2-5; CDR3 protein: CAWSLSAVPQETQYF; CDR3 DNA: TGTGCCTGGAGTCTGTCGGCAGTCCCTCAAGAGACCCAGTACTTC
clone size: few; V gene: TRBV9; D gene: NA; J gene: TRBJ1-1; CDR3 protein: CASSAEGGLVNTEAFF; CDR3 DNA: TGTGCCAGCAGCGCTGAAGGTGGGTTGGTGAACACTGAAGCTTTCTTT
clone size: few; V gene: TRBV4-1; D gene: NA; J gene: TRBJ2-2; CDR3 protein: CASSRTRQVNTGELFF; CDR3 DNA: TGCGCCAGCAGCCGCACCAGACAGGTTAACACCGGGGAGCTGTTTTTT
clone size: many; V gene: TRBV9; D gene: NA; J gene: TRBJ2-7; CDR3 protein: CASSVGTDSYEQYF; CDR3 DNA: TGTGCCAGCAGCGTAGGGACAGATTCCTACGAGCAGTACTTC
clone size: NA; V gene: TRBV19; D gene: NA; J gene: TRBJ1-5; CDR3 protein: CASSMGTHSNQPQHF; CDR3 DNA: TGTGCCAGTAGTATGGGGACCCATAGCAATCAGCCCCAGCATTTT
clone size: many; V gene: TRBV12-3/TRBV12-4; D gene: TRBD2; J gene: TRBJ2-3; CDR3 protein: CASSSDQLAGPTDTQYF; CDR3 DNA: TGTGCCAGCAGTTCCGATCAACTAGCGGGGCCCACAGATACGCAGTATTTT
clone size: many; V gene: TRBV29-1; D gene: NA; J gene: TRBJ2-7; CDR3 protein: CSVEESYEQYF; CDR3 DNA: TGCAGCGTTGAAGAGTCCTACGAGCAGTACTTC
clone size: many; V gene: TRBV9; D gene: TRBD2; J gene: TRBJ2-7; CDR3 protein: CASSVGGSGNPYEQYF; CDR3 DNA: TGTGCCAGCAGCGTAGGGGGTAGCGGGAACCCTTACGAGCAGTACTTC
clone size: many; V gene: TRBV28; D gene: NA; J gene: TRBJ2-3; CDR3 protein: CASMGVRYTDTQYF; CDR3 DNA: TGTGCCAGCATGGGGGTAAGGTACACAGATACGCAGTATTTT
clone size: many; V gene: TRBV7-2; D gene: TRBD2; J gene: TRBJ2-3; CDR3 protein: CASSLAYALASTDTQYF; CDR3 DNA: TGTGCCAGCAGCTTAGCGTATGCACTAGCGAGCACAGATACGCAGTATTTT
clone size: NA; V gene: TRBV19; D gene: TRBD2; J gene: TRBJ2-3; CDR3 protein: CASSIDRGVGADTQYF; CDR3 DNA: TGTGCCAGTAGTATAGATCGGGGGGTCGGGGCAGATACGCAGTATTTT
clone size: many; V gene: TRBV7-9; D gene: NA; J gene: TRBJ1-2; CDR3 protein: CASSLDFWYGYTF; CDR3 DNA: TGTGCCAGCAGCTTAGACTTTTGGTATGGCTACACCTTC
clone size: many; V gene: TRBV19; D gene: NA; J gene: TRBJ1-1; CDR3 protein: CASSIAVRGGTEAFF; CDR3 DNA: TGTGCCAGTAGTATAGCGGTCCGGGGGGGAACTGAAGCTTTCTTT
clone size: many; V gene: TRBV28; D gene: NA; J gene: TRBJ1-3; CDR3 protein: CASSLGTASGNTIYF; CDR3 DNA: TGTGCCAGCAGTTTGGGGACTGCCTCTGGAAACACCATATATTTT
clone size: many; V gene: TRBV19; D gene: NA; J gene: TRBJ1-1; CDR3 protein: CASNRGGAGTEAFF; CDR3 DNA: TGTGCCAGTAACCGAGGGGGTGCTGGCACTGAAGCTTTCTTT
clone size: many; V gene: TRBV30; D gene: TRBD1; J gene: TRBJ1-2; CDR3 protein: CAWSGRGHGYTF; CDR3 DNA: TGTGCCTGGAGTGGCAGGGGGCATGGCTACACCTTC
clone size: many; V gene: TRBV5-6; D gene: NA; J gene: TRBJ1-2; CDR3 protein: CASSLGTVLDYGYTF; CDR3 DNA: TGTGCCAGCAGCTTGGGGACGGTTCTGGACTATGGCTACACCTTC
clone size: many; V gene: TRBV6-1; D gene: TRBD1; J gene: TRBJ1-6; CDR3 protein: CASRDSYPDSPLHF; CDR3 DNA: TGTGCCAGCCGGGACAGTTACCCCGATTCACCCCTCCACTTT
clone size: NA; V gene: TRBV19; D gene: NA; J gene: TRBJ1-1; CDR3 protein: CASSRRGMNTEAFF; CDR3 DNA: TGTGCCAGTAGTAGGAGGGGAATGAACACTGAAGCTTTCTTT
clone size: many; V gene: TRBV7-9; D gene: NA; J gene: TRBJ2-7; CDR3 protein: CASSLEGTGYEQYF; CDR3 DNA: TGTGCCAGCAGCTTAGAGGGAACAGGCTACGAGCAGTACTTC
clone size: many; V gene: TRBV11-2; D gene: NA; J gene: TRBJ2-2; CDR3 protein: CASSSGASSGELFF; CDR3 DNA: TGTGCCAGCAGCTCCGGGGCCAGTTCCGGGGAGCTGTTTTTT
clone size: many; V gene: TRBV11-2; D gene: NA; J gene: TRBJ2-2; CDR3 protein: CASSLVAGELFF; CDR3 DNA: TGTGCCAGCAGCTTAGTGGCCGGGGAGCTGTTTTTT
clone size: many; V gene: TRBV6-1; D gene: NA; J gene: TRBJ1-4; CDR3 protein: CASSYGLHNEKLFF; CDR3 DNA: TGTGCCAGCAGTTACGGACTGCATAATGAAAAACTGTTTTTT
clone size: many; V gene: TRBV2; D gene: NA; J gene: TRBJ1-6; CDR3 protein: CASSVGGSSYNSPLHF; CDR3 DNA: TGTGCCAGCAGTGTCGGGGGGAGCTCCTATAATTCACCCCTCCACTTT
clone size: many; V gene: TRBV7-2; D gene: NA; J gene: TRBJ2-7; CDR3 protein: CASSFYSSYEQYF; CDR3 DNA: TGTGCCAGCAGCTTCTACAGCTCCTACGAGCAGTACTTC
clone size: many; V gene: TRBV20-1; D gene: NA; J gene: TRBJ2-1; CDR3 protein: CSARDWGKPHEQFF; CDR3 DNA: TGCAGTGCTAGAGATTGGGGGAAACCCCATGAGCAGTTCTTC
clone size: many; V gene: TRBV2; D gene: TRBD1; J gene: TRBJ2-7; CDR3 protein: CASSAPPGTDAYEQYF; CDR3 DNA: TGTGCCAGCAGTGCACCCCCCGGGACAGACGCCTACGAGCAGTACTTC
clone size: many; V gene: TRBV29-1; D gene: NA; J gene: TRBJ2-7; CDR3 protein: CSVVRDRRNYEQYF; CDR3 DNA: TGCAGCGTCGTACGGGACCGCCGAAACTACGAGCAGTACTTC
clone size: few; V gene: TRBV11-2; D gene: TRBD2; J gene: TRBJ2-1; CDR3 protein: CASSLGGSGARRYNEQFF; CDR3 DNA: TGTGCCAGCAGCTTAGGCGGGAGTGGGGCAAGGAGGTACAATGAGCAGTTCTTC
clone size: many; V gene: TRBV7-2; D gene: NA; J gene: TRBJ2-7; CDR3 protein: CASSLALGVGIEQYF; CDR3 DNA: TGTGCCAGCAGCTTAGCCCTGGGGGTGGGGATCGAGCAGTACTTC
clone size: many; V gene: TRBV30; D gene: NA; J gene: TRBJ2-6; CDR3 protein: CAWSSGGGSGANVLTF; CDR3 DNA: TGTGCCTGGAGTTCCGGGGGCGGCTCTGGGGCCAACGTCCTGACTTTC
clone size: few; V gene: TRBV4-1; D gene: NA; J gene: TRBJ1-3; CDR3 protein: CASSQDRGESRSGNTIYF; CDR3 DNA: TGCGCCAGCAGCCAGGATCGGGGGGAAAGCCGCTCTGGAAACACCATATATTTT
clone size: few; V gene: TRBV20-1; D gene: NA; J gene: TRBJ1-6; CDR3 protein: CSAPSGGPIYNSPLHF; CDR3 DNA: TGCAGTGCTCCCTCCGGGGGACCCATCTATAATTCACCCCTCCACTTT
clone size: NA; V gene: TRBV19; D gene: NA; J gene: TRBJ1-5; CDR3 protein: CASSIPGLYQPQHF; CDR3 DNA: TGTGCCAGTAGTATTCCGGGTCTTTACCAGCCCCAGCATTTT
clone size: many; V gene: TRBV7-8; D gene: NA; J gene: TRBJ2-2; CDR3 protein: CASSPLAYSANTGELFF; CDR3 DNA: TGTGCCAGCAGCCCCCTTGCCTACAGCGCGAACACCGGGGAGCTGTTTTTT
clone size: many; V gene: TRBV30; D gene: NA; J gene: TRBJ1-5; CDR3 protein: CAWSKDPNQPQHF; CDR3 DNA: TGTGCCTGGAGTAAAGACCCCAATCAGCCCCAGCATTTT
clone size: many; V gene: TRBV19; D gene: NA; J gene: TRBJ1-5; CDR3 protein: CASSKTVGASNQPQHF; CDR3 DNA: TGTGCCAGTAGTAAAACAGTAGGGGCTAGCAATCAGCCCCAGCATTTT
clone size: many; V gene: TRBV3-1; D gene: TRBD1; J gene: TRBJ1-4; CDR3 protein: CASSRGDSRNEKLFF; CDR3 DNA: TGTGCCAGCAGCCGAGGGGACAGTAGGAATGAAAAACTGTTTTTT
clone size: few; V gene: TRBV19; D gene: NA; J gene: TRBJ1-5; CDR3 protein: CASSIVGQTNQPQHF; CDR3 DNA: TGTGCCAGTAGTATAGTAGGGCAGACCAATCAGCCCCAGCATTTT
clone size: many; V gene: TRBV11-2; D gene: NA; J gene: TRBJ1-6; CDR3 protein: CASSSAGGLMNSPLHF; CDR3 DNA: TGTGCCAGCAGCAGCGCGGGGGGGCTGATGAATTCACCCCTCCACTTT
clone size: many; V gene: TRBV19; D gene: NA; J gene: TRBJ1-4; CDR3 protein: CASSTKAGTGASKLFF; CDR3 DNA: TGTGCCAGTAGTACCAAAGCCGGGACGGGAGCCTCTAAACTGTTTTTT
clone size: many; V gene: TRBV6-5; D gene: TRBD1; J gene: TRBJ2-7; CDR3 protein: CASSYPLGGQGHEQYF; CDR3 DNA: TGTGCCAGCAGTTACCCCCTGGGGGGACAGGGTCACGAGCAGTACTTC
clone size: many; V gene: TRBV7-8; D gene: NA; J gene: TRBJ2-7; CDR3 protein: CASSARTDGTYEQYF; CDR3 DNA: TGTGCCAGCAGCGCCCGGACAGATGGAACCTACGAGCAGTACTTC
clone size: many; V gene: TRBV20-1; D gene: NA; J gene: TRBJ2-3; CDR3 protein: CSASDGFTDTQYF; CDR3 DNA: TGCAGTGCTAGCGATGGATTCACAGATACGCAGTATTTT
clone size: few; V gene: TRBV30; D gene: NA; J gene: TRBJ2-3; CDR3 protein: CAWTPGSATDTQYF; CDR3 DNA: TGTGCCTGGACTCCTGGGAGCGCCACAGATACGCAGTATTTT
clone size: many; V gene: TRBV20-1; D gene: NA; J gene: TRBJ2-1; CDR3 protein: CSAEAHEQFF; CDR3 DNA: TGCAGTGCTGAGGCCCATGAGCAGTTCTTC
clone size: few; V gene: TRBV7-3; D gene: NA; J gene: TRBJ2-6; CDR3 protein: CASSRMTSGANVLTF; CDR3 DNA: TGTGCCAGCAGCCGAATGACCTCTGGGGCCAACGTCCTGACTTTC
clone size: many; V gene: TRBV5-1; D gene: TRBD2; J gene: TRBJ2-1; CDR3 protein: CASSSSTGTSGRGEQFF; CDR3 DNA: TGCGCCAGCAGCTCCTCTACCGGGACTAGCGGGAGAGGTGAGCAGTTCTTC
clone size: many; V gene: TRBV20-1; D gene: NA; J gene: TRBJ2-2; CDR3 protein: CSAPRGRRTGELFF; CDR3 DNA: TGCAGTGCCCCGAGGGGGAGGAGGACCGGGGAGCTGTTTTTT
clone size: many; V gene: TRBV24-1; D gene: NA; J gene: TRBJ2-3; CDR3 protein: CATSDSPRLVGNTQYF; CDR3 DNA: TGTGCCACCAGTGATTCACCACGTCTGGTGGGGAATACGCAGTATTTT
clone size: few; V gene: TRBV7-2; D gene: TRBD2; J gene: TRBJ2-2; CDR3 protein: CASSPIAGNTGELFF; CDR3 DNA: TGTGCCAGCAGCCCCATAGCGGGGAACACCGGGGAGCTGTTTTTT
clone size: few; V gene: TRBV30; D gene: TRBD1; J gene: TRBJ2-5; CDR3 protein: CAWSVGTENQETQYF; CDR3 DNA: TGTGCCTGGAGTGTAGGGACAGAAAACCAAGAGACCCAGTACTTC